This passage covers 6 T cell receptor beta chains from one sample sequenced in a study of graft-versus-host responses after intestinal transplantation. Data came from immunoSEQ multiplex PCR; TCRdb stores just in-frame clones and leaves some out. The sample includes about 18,000 clones, approximately 40% of them seen just once. Source: alloreactive CD4+ T cells from a mixed lymphocyte reaction culture, taken before intestinal transplant. Subset described: CFSE-low proliferating T cells sorted from approximately six-day pre-transplant mixed lymphocyte reaction (GvH or HvG direction). The receptors originated from a human patient who received an intestinal transplant.

The V gene is TRBV6-4, the J gene TRBJ2-2; 14 positions match TRBD2. The length of the CDR3 is 17 residues. Unmatched junction bases numbered 5, after V lost 4 bases and J lost 4 bases. Germline CDR1 and CDR2: MRHNA and SNTAGT. The chain's CDR3 is CASSGLAGGPGTGELFF. CDR3 coding DNA: TGTGCCAGCAGTGGACTAGCGGGGGGGCCTGGCACCGGGGAGCTGTTTTTT.

CDR3 amino acids: CAWSFTGTETQYF. DNA of the CDR3: TGTGCCTGGAGTTTTACCGGGACGGAGACCCAGTACTTC. The gene calls are TRBV30 and TRBJ2-5, with D possibly being TRBD1 or TRBD2 (5 bases each). Germline V lookup: CDR1 GTSNPN, CDR2 SVGIG (reference sequence). Trimming took 2 bases from V and 5 from J, leaving 12 bases between them. CDR3 size: 13 residues.

The genes are TRBV5-4 and TRBJ2-3; tentatively, D is TRBD1 (6 bases). The CDR3 is 14 amino acids. Trimming removed 4 bases from V and 2 bases from J, with 11 bases in between. From germline, CDR1 is SGHNT and CDR2 YYREEE (reference sequence). CDR3 in amino acids: CASSPGVTTDTQYF. CDR3 coding DNA: TGTGCCAGCAGCCCAGGGGTCACCACAGATACGCAGTATTTT. Full variable domain (outside the CDR3, taken from reference TRBV5-4 and TRBJ2-3): ETGVTQSPTHLIKTRGQQVTLRCSSQSGHNTVSWYQQALGQGPQFIFQYYREEENGRGNFPPRFSGLQFPNYSSELNVNALELDDSALYLCASSPGVTTDTQYFGPGTRLTVL.

The chain joins TRBV7-9 to TRBJ2-3, with 8 bases matching TRBD1. The V gene end was trimmed by 5 bases and the J gene end by 3 bases; junction bases not matched to a gene: 7. The CDR3 consists of 15 residues. Germline CDR1 is SEHNR and CDR2 is FQNEAQ (reference sequence). The CDR3 here is CASSPRDRQTDTQYF. CDR3 bases: TGTGCCAGCAGCCCCCGGGACAGGCAAACAGATACGCAGTATTTT.

This clone was seen a single time. V is TRBV27 and J is TRBJ1-2; 7 bases map to TRBD1. Germline CDR1 and CDR2: MNHEY and SMNVEV (reference sequence). The CDR3 is made up of 14 amino acids. V was pared by 2 bases and J by 7 bases, with 7 bases of the junction left unmatched. The CDR3 sequence is CASSLLRTGGGYTF. Here the CDR3 DNA reads TGTGCCAGCAGTTTACTCCGGACAGGTGGTGGCTACACCTTC.

This chain uses TRBV7-9 with TRBJ1-1, with 7 bases that match TRBD1. CDR3 length equals 13 residues. The germline gives CDR1 SEHNR, CDR2 FQNEAQ (reference sequence). The J segment lost 11 bases and the V segment lost 2 bases, leaving 8 bases of the junction unmatched. The CDR3 loop is CASSLIGGGFAFF. Here the CDR3 DNA reads TGTGCCAGCAGCTTAATAGGAGGGGGCTTCGCTTTCTTT.